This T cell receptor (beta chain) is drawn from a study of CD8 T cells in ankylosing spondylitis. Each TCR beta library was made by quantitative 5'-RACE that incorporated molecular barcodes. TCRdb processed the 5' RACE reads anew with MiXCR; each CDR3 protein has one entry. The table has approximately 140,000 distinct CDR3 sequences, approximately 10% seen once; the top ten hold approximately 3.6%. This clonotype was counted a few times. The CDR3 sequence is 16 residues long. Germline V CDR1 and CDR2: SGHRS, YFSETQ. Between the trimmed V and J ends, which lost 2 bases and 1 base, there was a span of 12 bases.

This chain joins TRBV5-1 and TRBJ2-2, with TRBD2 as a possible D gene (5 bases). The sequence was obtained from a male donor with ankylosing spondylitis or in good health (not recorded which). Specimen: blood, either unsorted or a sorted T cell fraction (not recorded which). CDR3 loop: CASSFLSGKNTGELFF. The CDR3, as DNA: TGCGCCAGCAGCTTCCTCTCCGGGAAGAACACCGGGGAGCTGTTTTTT.